This TCR beta chain derives from a study of OX40 agonist ivuxolimab in advanced cancers. Study-wide background: Patients with hepatocellular carcinoma, melanoma, renal cell or head and neck cancer made up the dose-escalation patients. Regarding the study as a whole: Low normalized clonal expansion also occurred in some nonresponding patients. Among the lowest levels of clonal expansion were found in partial responders at 0.1-3.0 mg/kg.

Generated by immunoSEQ multiplex PCR, the TCRdb table keeps only in-frame clones and is missing some. The profile shows tens of thousands of clones, 70% to 85% of them singletons. Autoimmune disease history or systemic immunosuppression excluded patients. This clone was seen once. Its target is unknown. The germline V and J ends were trimmed by 7 bases and 5 bases, with 18 bases remaining between them. Germline V gene data show CDR1 as MNHEY and CDR2 as SVGAGI. The CDR3 has 14 amino acids. The V and J genes are TRBV6-5 and TRBJ2-7; D possibly corresponds to TRBD1 (6 bases). The clonotype originates from an adult with an advanced solid tumor such as melanoma, head and neck, liver or kidney cancer. Sequences were derived from CD4+ or CD8+ T cells sorted from blood, sampled in a trial of the OX40 agonist ivuxolimab. The CDR3 region is CASTRDNSEDEQYF. The CDR3 region has the DNA TGTGCCAGCACCCGGGACAATAGTGAAGACGAGCAGTACTTC.